The clone carrying this T cell receptor (beta chain) has just one count. Its antigen is currently unknown. Sequenced material consisted of expressed TCRB transcripts (all of the isolated RNA was reverse transcribed). Clones were sequenced by immunoSEQ multiplex PCR, and TCRdb holds only the in-frame ones, with some missing. This table holds hundreds of thousands of clones, about 15% found once. The source of the sample is a study of beta chain features in type 1 diabetes. Study-level points and caveats: Patients with Type 1 diabetes showed moderately but significantly shorter TCRB CDR3s in all four CD4+ subsets.

With 6 bases removed from V and 1 base from J, the gap between germline ends came to 12 bases. Germline V CDR1 and CDR2: MNHNY, SVGAGI (reference sequence). This CDR3 is 14 amino acids long. Sorting produced populations that all topped 98% purity. The clonotype originates from a man aged 18 to 29 with type 1 diabetes. The V and J genes are TRBV6-6 and TRBJ1-1; D not certain. Material: naive CD4+ T cells from blood. CDR3 residues: CASSSSGENTEAFF. CDR3 nucleotides: TGTGCCAGCAGCTCTTCCGGGGAGAACACTGAAGCTTTCTTT.